Listed below are T cell receptor beta chains from one sample, sequenced in a study of cytomegalovirus exposure and HLA in healthy donors. This table comes from immunoSEQ multiplex PCR, and its TCRdb copy is limited to in-frame clones, with some not included. The table lists 120,000 or so clones, roughly 90% of them singletons, with less than 2% in the top ten. The sequenced material came from PBMCs. The receptors shown here come from a woman younger than 30 in good health and CMV-seronegative. Both conserved end residues are trimmed from each CDR3.

V gene	J gene	CDR3 protein
TRBV4-3	TRBJ2-7	ASSQDPGSYEQY
TRBV7-6	TRBJ2-7	ASSLESGYYEQY
TRBV6-6	TRBJ2-2	ASSLLKAGELF
TRBV19	TRBJ2-7	ASSTTSGETYEQY
TRBV9	TRBJ2-7	ASSVGWGQANEQY
TRBV30	TRBJ2-3	AWSGTGASTDTQY
TRBV6-5	TRBJ2-1	ASSYGAASGQF
TRBV7-3	TRBJ2-5	ASSSYGEAETQY
TRBV25-1	TRBJ2-7	ASSDRDRGSYEQY
TRBV7-9	TRBJ1-1	ASSLAVSQRTEAF
TRBV19	TRBJ1-2	ASSTDIIYGYT
TRBV7-4	TRBJ1-1	ASSPNYRGLTEAF
TRBV7-3	TRBJ1-2	ASSLGTSYGYT
TRBV2	TRBJ1-1	ASSAPWPNTEAF
TRBV11-2	TRBJ2-7	ASSTQGNEQY
TRBV27	TRBJ2-1	ASSSSLITYNEQF
TRBV2	TRBJ1-4	ASELKNTNEKLF
TRBV18	TRBJ1-5	ASSPDQGDQPQH
TRBV7-2	TRBJ2-3	ASSVAGGTQY
TRBV29-1	TRBJ2-5	SSNRQGGETQY
TRBV9	TRBJ2-2	ASSVAIVGGPNTGELF
TRBV19	TRBJ1-5	ASSSGNSWQPQH
TRBV11-1	TRBJ2-1	ASSLASGGYNEQF
TRBV7-9	TRBJ2-2	ASSLGSGETTNTGELF
TRBV7-2	TRBJ2-3	ASSLQGGTDTQY
TRBV10-3	TRBJ1-2	AISESGASGNYGYT
TRBV7-9	TRBJ2-3	ASSLADRETDTQY
TRBV5-1	TRBJ2-7	ASSLVSGEQY
TRBV30	TRBJ1-1	ALTGVTEAF
TRBV5-1	TRBJ2-3	ASSFADRGTDTQY
TRBV7-9	TRBJ1-2	ASSPPRRGAMDGYT
TRBV5-1	TRBJ1-1	ASKQGVRTEAF
TRBV5-1	TRBJ1-1	ASTGGDTEAF
TRBV7-2	TRBJ1-2	ASREPGQGGYGYT
TRBV4-3	TRBJ2-1	ASSQAVLAGASEQF
TRBV30	TRBJ2-1	AWSQGAGNEQF
TRBV7-8	TRBJ2-7	ASSLARTGGGEQY
TRBV7-9	TRBJ2-7	ASSSVVPNQY
TRBV5-1	TRBJ2-5	ASSLDPATGRETQY
TRBV6-1	TRBJ1-1	ASSESGTGVSEAF
TRBV6-1	TRBJ2-4	ASSVGQALKNIQY
TRBV5-1	TRBJ2-7	ASSYGLVYEQY
TRBV5-1	TRBJ2-7	ASSPQGRGDEQY
TRBV6-5	TRBJ2-1	ASSYRQQYNEQF
TRBV7-9	TRBJ1-5	ASSLNLENQPQH
TRBV9	TRBJ2-1	ASSPRPGLADAF
TRBV7-9	TRBJ2-3	ASSLPVVEWSDTQY
TRBV9	TRBJ2-1	ASSVAGGRNEQF
TRBV9	TRBJ2-3	ASSVTLDGLEWDTQY
TRBV27	TRBJ2-1	ASSSGTSGYNEQF
TRBV6-5	TRBJ1-1	ASSYTGGTEAF
TRBV30	TRBJ2-3	AWTLGAGVSDTQY
TRBV6-6	TRBJ2-7	ASSYGTAGGEEQY
TRBV6-1	TRBJ2-7	ASSAPGHIPSYEQY
TRBV5-6	TRBJ2-3	ASRDSGRLSDTQY